This TCR beta chain is from a study of a mutant IDH1 vaccine in newly diagnosed glioma. In the study overall: Across weeks 1, 3, 5, 7, 11, 15, 19 and 23, patients received a vaccination each time, eight in all.

Sequencing was performed with immunoSEQ multiplex PCR; in TCRdb, only in-frame clones are kept and a portion is missing. This table holds some 36,000 clones, more than 80% found once. Worth noting for this clone: No antigen is known for it.

CDR1 and CDR2 from the germline V gene are SGHRS and YFSETQ. The CDR3 runs 12 residues. Described time point: week 5, during vaccination. Every vaccine dose comprised 300 ug of mutant IDH1 20-mer peptide plus topical imiquimod. The sequence was collected from a man in his fifties or sixties with glioma. The chain has TRBV5-1 and TRBJ2-5; the D is unclear. The J call could be wrong; TRBJ2-7 is a better fit for the DNA end. Material: PBMCs, obtained from a glioma patient whose treatment included an IDH1 peptide vaccine. The CDR3 here is CASRASSYEQYF. CDR3 sequence (DNA): TGCGCCAGCAGAGCTAGCTCCTACGAGCAGTACTTC.